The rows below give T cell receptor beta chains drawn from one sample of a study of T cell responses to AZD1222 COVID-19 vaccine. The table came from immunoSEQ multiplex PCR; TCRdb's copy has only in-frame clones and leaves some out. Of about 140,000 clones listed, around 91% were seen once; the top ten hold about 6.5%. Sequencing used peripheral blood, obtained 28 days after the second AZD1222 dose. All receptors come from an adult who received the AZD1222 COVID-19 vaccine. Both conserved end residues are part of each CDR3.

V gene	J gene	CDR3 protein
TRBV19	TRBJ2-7	CASSILAGSTYEQYF
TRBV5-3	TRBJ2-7	CARRSPGTGFYEQYF
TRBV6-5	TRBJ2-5	CASSYGGNKETQYF
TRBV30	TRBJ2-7	CAWVRGRLDEQYF
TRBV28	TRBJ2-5	CASSLSGFGVETQYF
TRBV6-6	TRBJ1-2	CASSYSSISNYGYTF
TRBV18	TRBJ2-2	CASSPPLQGGTGELFF
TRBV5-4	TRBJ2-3	CASSLGLAGATDTQYF
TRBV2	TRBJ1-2	CASSVSGVRHLSSNYGYTF
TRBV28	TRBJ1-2	CASKPLWAGGYTF
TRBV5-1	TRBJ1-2	CASSLASVAAYGYTF
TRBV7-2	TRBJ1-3	CASSGAVPSGNTIYF
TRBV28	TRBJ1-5	CASSLGSNQPQHF
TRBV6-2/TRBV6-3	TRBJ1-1	CASSYGTARNTEAFF
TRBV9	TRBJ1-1	CASSVRKWMNTEAFF
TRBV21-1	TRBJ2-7	CASSDLTGFLGEQYF
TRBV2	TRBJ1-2	CASSTTDRGYGYTF
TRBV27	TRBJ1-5	CASSPGRDQPQHF
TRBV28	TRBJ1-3	CASSRWSSGNTIYF
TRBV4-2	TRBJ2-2	CASSQVGQRANTGELFF
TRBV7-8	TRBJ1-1	CASSFSPNTEAFF
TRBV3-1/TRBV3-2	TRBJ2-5	CASSQGATSGQETQYF
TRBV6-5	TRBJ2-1	CASSYDTTSKFF